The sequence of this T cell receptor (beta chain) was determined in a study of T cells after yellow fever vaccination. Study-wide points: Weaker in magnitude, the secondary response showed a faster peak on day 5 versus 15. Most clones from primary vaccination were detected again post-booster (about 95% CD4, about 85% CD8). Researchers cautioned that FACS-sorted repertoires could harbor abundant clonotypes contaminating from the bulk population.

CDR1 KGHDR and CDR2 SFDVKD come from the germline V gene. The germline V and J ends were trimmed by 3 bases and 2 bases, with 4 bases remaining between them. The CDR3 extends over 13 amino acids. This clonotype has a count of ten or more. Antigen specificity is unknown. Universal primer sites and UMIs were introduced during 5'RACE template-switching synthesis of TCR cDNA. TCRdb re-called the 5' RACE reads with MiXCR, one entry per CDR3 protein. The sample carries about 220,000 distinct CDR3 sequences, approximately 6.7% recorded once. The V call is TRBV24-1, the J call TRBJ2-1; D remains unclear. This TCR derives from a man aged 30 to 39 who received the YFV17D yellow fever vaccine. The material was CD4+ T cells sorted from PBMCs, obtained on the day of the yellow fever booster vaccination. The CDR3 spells CATSDRAYNEQFF. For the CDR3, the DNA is TGTGCCACCAGTGATCGGGCCTACAATGAGCAGTTCTTC.